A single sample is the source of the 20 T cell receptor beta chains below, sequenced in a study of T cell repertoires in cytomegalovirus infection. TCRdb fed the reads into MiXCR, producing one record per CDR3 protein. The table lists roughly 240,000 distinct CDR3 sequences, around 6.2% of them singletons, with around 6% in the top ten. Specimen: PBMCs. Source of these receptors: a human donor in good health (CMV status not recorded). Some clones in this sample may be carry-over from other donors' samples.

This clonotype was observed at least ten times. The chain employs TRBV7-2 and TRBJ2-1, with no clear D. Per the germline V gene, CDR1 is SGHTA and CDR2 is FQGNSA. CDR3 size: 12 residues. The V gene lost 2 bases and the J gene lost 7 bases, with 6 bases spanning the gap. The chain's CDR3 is CASSLKGNEQFF. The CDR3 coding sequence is TGTGCCAGCAGCTTAAAAGGAAATGAGCAGTTCTTC.

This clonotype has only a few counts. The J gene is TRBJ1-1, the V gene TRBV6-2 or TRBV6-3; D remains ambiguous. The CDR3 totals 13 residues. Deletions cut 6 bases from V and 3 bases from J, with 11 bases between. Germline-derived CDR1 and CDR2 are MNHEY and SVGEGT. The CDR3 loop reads CASRGLADTEAFF. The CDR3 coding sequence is TGTGCCAGCAGGGGCCTGGCGGACACTGAAGCTTTCTTT.

The CDR3 sequence is CASSRMNRDRVVTGELFF. CDR3 DNA: TGTGCCAGCAGCCGCATGAACCGGGACAGGGTTGTCACCGGGGAGCTGTTTTTT. V and J are TRBV5-5 and TRBJ2-2, with 9 bases identical to TRBD1. The CDR3 runs 18 residues. CDR1 and CDR2 (germline): SGHKS, YYEKEE (reference sequence). Trimming cost V 4 bases and J 4 bases; bases outside gene matches: 14.

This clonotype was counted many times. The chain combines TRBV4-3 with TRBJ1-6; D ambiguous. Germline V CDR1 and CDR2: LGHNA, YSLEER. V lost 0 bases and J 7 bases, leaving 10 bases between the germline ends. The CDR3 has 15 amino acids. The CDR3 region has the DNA TGCGCCAGCAGCCAAGATCCATTAGCGAATTCACCCCTCCACTTT. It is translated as CASSQDPLANSPLHF.

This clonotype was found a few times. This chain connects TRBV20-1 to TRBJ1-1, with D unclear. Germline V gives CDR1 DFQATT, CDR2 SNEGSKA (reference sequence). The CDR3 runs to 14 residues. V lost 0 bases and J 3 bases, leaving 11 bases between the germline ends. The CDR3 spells CSAREGTLDTEAFF. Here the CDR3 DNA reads TGCAGTGCTAGAGAGGGCACCTTGGACACTGAAGCTTTCTTT.

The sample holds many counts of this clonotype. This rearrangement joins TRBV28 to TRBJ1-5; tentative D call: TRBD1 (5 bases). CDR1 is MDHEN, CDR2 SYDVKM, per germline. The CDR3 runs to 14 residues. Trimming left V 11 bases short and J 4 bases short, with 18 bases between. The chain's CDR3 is CAGNSGRRNQPQHF. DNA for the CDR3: TGTGCCGGGAATTCGGGACGACGAAATCAGCCCCAGCATTTT.

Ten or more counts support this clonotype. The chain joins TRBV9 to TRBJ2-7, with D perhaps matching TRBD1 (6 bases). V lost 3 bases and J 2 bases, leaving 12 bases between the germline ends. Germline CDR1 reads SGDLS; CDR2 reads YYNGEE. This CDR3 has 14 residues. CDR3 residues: CASSARQVPYEQYF. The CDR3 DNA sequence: TGTGCCAGCAGCGCCCGACAGGTCCCCTACGAGCAGTACTTC.

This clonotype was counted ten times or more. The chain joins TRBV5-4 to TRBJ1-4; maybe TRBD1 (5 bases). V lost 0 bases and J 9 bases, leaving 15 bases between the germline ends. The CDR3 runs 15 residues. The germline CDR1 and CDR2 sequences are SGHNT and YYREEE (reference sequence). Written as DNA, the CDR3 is TGTGCCAGCAGCTTGGATACAGGAGACGCGAAAAAACTGTTTTTT. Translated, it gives CASSLDTGDAKKLFF.

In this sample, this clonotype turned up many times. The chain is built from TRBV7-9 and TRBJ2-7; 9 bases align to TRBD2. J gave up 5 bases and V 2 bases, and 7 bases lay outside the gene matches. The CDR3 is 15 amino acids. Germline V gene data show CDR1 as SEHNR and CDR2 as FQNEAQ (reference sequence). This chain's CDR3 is CASSLWSSGDHEQYF. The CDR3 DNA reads TGTGCCAGCAGCTTATGGTCTAGCGGGGACCACGAGCAGTACTTC.

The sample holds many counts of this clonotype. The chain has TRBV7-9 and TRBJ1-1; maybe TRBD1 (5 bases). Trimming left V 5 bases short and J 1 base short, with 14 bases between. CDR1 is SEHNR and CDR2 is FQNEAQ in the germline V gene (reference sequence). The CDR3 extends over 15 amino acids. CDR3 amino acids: CASSRGRGGNTEAFF. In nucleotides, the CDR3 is TGTGCCAGCAGCCGAGGTAGGGGAGGGAACACTGAAGCTTTCTTT.

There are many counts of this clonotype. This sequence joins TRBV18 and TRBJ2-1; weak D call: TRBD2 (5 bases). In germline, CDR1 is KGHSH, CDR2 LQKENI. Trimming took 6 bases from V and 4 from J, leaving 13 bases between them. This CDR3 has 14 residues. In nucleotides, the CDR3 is TGTGCCAGCTCCGCTGGTGCGGGTTACAATGAGCAGTTCTTC. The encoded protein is CASSAGAGYNEQFF. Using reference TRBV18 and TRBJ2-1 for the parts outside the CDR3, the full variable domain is NAGVMQNPRHLVRRRGQEARLRCSPMKGHSHVYWYRQLPEEGLKFMVYLQKENIIDESGMPKERFSAEFPKEGPSILRIQQVVRGDSAAYFCASSAGAGYNEQFFGPGTRLTVL.

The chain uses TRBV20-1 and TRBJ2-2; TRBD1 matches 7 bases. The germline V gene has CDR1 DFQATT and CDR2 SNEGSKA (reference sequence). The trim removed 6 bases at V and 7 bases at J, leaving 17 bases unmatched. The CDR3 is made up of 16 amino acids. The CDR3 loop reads CSASRGLGFSGGELFF. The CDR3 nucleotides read TGCAGTGCCAGTAGGGGGCTGGGTTTCTCTGGCGGGGAGCTGTTTTTT.

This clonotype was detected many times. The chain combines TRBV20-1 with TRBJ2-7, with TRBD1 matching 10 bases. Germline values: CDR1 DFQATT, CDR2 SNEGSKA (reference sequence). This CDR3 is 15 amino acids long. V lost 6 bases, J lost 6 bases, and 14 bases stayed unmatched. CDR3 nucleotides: TGCAGTGCCAGGGCGACAGGGGGCGCAACCTCCGAGCAGTACTTC. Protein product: CSARATGGATSEQYF.

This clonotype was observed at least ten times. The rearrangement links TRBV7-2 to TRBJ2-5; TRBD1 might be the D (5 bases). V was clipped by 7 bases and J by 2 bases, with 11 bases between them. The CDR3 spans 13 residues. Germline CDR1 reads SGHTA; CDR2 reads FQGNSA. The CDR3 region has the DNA TGTGCCAGCACAGACAGCATTCAAGAGACCCAGTACTTC. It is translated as CASTDSIQETQYF.

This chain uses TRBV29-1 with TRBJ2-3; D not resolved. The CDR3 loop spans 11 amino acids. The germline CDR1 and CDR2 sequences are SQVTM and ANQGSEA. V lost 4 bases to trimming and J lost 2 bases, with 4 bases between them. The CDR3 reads CSVAPTDTQYF. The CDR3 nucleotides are TGCAGCGTTGCCCCCACAGATACGCAGTATTTT.

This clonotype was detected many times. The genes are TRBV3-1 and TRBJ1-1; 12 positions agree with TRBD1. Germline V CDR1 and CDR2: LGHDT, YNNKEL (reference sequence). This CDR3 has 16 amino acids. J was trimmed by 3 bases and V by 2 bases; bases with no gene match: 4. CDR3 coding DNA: TGTGCCAGCAGCCAAAGTGGGACAGGGGGCGACACTGAAGCTTTCTTT. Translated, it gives CASSQSGTGGDTEAFF. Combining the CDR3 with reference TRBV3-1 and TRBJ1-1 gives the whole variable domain DTAVSQTPKYLVTQMGNDKSIKCEQNLGHDTMYWYKQDSKKFLKIMFSYNNKELIINETVPNRFSPKSPDKAHLNLHINSLELGDSAVYFCASSQSGTGGDTEAFFGQGTRLTVV.

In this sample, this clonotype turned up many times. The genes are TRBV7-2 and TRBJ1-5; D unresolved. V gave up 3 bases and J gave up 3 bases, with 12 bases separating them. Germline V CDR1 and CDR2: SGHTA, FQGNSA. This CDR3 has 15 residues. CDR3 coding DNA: TGTGCCAGCAGCTTTCAACCGGGAAACAATCAGCCCCAGCATTTT. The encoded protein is CASSFQPGNNQPQHF.

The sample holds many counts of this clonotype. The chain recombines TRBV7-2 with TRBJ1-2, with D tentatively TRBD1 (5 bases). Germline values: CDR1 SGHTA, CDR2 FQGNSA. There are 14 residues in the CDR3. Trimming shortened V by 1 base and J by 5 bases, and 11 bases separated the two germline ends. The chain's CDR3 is CASSLGGRGYGYTF. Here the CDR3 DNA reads TGTGCCAGCAGCTTAGGGGGACGGGGTTATGGCTACACCTTC.

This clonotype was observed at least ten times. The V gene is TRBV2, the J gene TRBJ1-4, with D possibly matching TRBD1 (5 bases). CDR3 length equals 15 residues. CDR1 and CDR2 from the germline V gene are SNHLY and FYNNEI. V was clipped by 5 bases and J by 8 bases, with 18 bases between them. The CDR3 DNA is TGTGCCAGCAGTTTCGACAGAGCTCGTGGGGAAAAACTGTTTTTT. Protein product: CASSFDRARGEKLFF.

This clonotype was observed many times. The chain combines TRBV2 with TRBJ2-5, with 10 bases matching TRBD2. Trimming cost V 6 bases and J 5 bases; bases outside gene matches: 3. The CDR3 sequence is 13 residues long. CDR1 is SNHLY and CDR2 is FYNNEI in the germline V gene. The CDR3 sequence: CASSDSGRETQYF. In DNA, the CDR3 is TGTGCCAGCAGCGATAGCGGGAGGGAGACCCAGTACTTC.